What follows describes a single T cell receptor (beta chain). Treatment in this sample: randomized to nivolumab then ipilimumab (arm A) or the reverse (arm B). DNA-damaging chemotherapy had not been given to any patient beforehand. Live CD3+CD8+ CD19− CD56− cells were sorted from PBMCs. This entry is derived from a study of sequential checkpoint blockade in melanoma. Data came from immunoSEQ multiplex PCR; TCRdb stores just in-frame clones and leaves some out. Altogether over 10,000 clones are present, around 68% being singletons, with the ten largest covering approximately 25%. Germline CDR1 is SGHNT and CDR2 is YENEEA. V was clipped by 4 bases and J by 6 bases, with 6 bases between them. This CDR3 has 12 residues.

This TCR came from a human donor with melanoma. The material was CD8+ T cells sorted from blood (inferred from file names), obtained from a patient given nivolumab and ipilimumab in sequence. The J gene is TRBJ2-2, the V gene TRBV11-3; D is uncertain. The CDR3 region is CASSSISGELFF. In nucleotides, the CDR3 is TGTGCCAGCAGCTCTATATCCGGGGAGCTGTTTTTT.